This T cell receptor beta chain was found in a study of beta chain features in type 1 diabetes (dated by TCRdb to about 2018). Regarding the research as a whole: Patients and healthy donors did not differ in mean age, gender distribution, total cell number or subset yield. A total of about 100,000,000 sorted cells were examined across all samples, and RNA yield correlated strongly with the number of cells per subset. In the study, TCRB repertoires of sorted circulating CD4+ T cell subsets from recently diagnosed type 1 diabetes patients were compared with those of matched healthy donors. Naive and central memory subsets were obtained from all 30 or so donors, but regulatory and stem cell-like memory subsets were isolated from only 8 patients and 8 healthy donors.

All of the isolated RNA was reverse transcribed with the High Capacity cDNA Reverse Transcription Kit, so expressed TCRB transcripts were sequenced. Deep immunoSEQ sequencing was performed on naive, central memory and regulatory T cell samples, with an average of roughly 3.3 million total reads per sample. Sorted cells were lysed in RLT buffer, and RNA was extracted using DNase-treated RNeasy Micro or Mini kits according to cell number. To prevent cross-contamination, each cell subset was processed individually, whereas patient and healthy donor samples were processed jointly. The immunoSEQ multiplex PCR was used to amplify TCRB sequences from cDNA, generating 87-bp fragments that spanned the CDR3 region. Sequencing of the amplicons was done on the Illumina HiSeq platform. Regarding the original processing steps: PCR bias was computationally corrected using synthetic template baselines, reads within Hamming distance 2 were collapsed, and singletons that could not be merged were discarded. Reads were aligned against IMGT so that V, D and J genes, CDR3 length and insertions or deletions at six rearrangement sites could be assigned. Within each subset, clonotype counts were normalized to the number of sorted cells before true diversity and Gini coefficients were calculated with the tcR R package. Repertoire sharing was quantified using the overlap coefficient calculated on TCRB nucleotide sequences. The table comes from immuneACCESS by way of TCRdb, which keeps in-frame sequences with V and J called. Part of the clones is missing from these tables; in studies checked, under half for an unresolved V gene and the rest for unknown reasons. From that table come the V and J calls and clone size; the DNA was used to work out D and trimming. Recorded for this sample are over 300,000 clones; over 7% of them occurred a single time. Of the sample, approximately 1% is held by the ten largest clones.

Concerning this clone itself: Its cognate antigen has yet to be identified. No much larger clone is present one base from it, and per-base qualities are unavailable.

The V end loses 7 bases and the J end loses 6 bases, and a stretch of 13 bases separates them. Taken from cysteine to phenylalanine, the CDR3 has 13 residues. Just the 39-base CDR3 DNA is kept, in frame starting at base 1. The germline V gene supplies CDR1 SGHTA and CDR2 FQGNSA. The paper as a whole reports these results and caveats: PCR may preferentially amplify shorter templates, but because patient and control samples were amplified and corrected together, any resulting skew would affect both groups equally. Because cDNA was sequenced instead of genomic DNA, highly expressing activated cells could be over-represented, though the groups showed no difference in activation or CD3 levels. Fewer insertions and more nucleotide deletions at VDJ recombination sites were observed in patients with type 1 diabetes, implying thymic rearrangement abnormalities. Only small numbers of individuals were included in the HLA sub-analyses, which left unresolved whether HLA type had any influence on TCRB rearrangement. Naive, central memory and regulatory TCRB repertoires appeared more similar among patients than among healthy donors. A moderate but significant shortening of TCRB CDR3 length was observed in type 1 diabetes patients in all four CD4+ subsets.

Each donor gave one peripheral blood draw, averaging approximately 0.11 L, which was collected into heparinised tubes. A BD FACSAria II and a panel including CD45RO, CCR7, CD25, CD127, CD95 and CD27 were used to sort naive, central memory, regulatory and stem cell-like memory CD4+ T cells. All sorted populations exceeded 95% purity. PBMCs were isolated right away by Lymphoprep density gradient centrifugation and were stained directly, without culture. So that batch effects would be minimized, each experiment stained and sorted samples in pairs, pairing one healthy donor with one patient. The V and J genes are TRBV7-2 and TRBJ2-1; tentative D gene TRBD1, with 5 bases matching. The clonotype was recovered from a man aged 30 to 45 with type 1 diabetes. Material: central memory CD4+ T cells from blood. The nucleotides read TGTGCCAGCACCATAGGAAGGGGCAATGAGCAGTTCTTC. This is translated as CASTIGRGNEQFF.